The clone carrying this TCR beta chain was observed once. The antigen is unknown. V was trimmed by 5 bases and J by 5 bases, leaving 15 bases between them. Germline lookup yields CDR1 LGHNA and CDR2 YNFKEQ. The CDR3 covers 14 residues. Generated by immunoSEQ multiplex PCR, the TCRdb table keeps only in-frame clones and is missing some. The table shows under 150,000 clones, with roughly 90% occurring only once. The sample comes from a study of T cell responses to AZD1222 COVID-19 vaccine. As for the study in general: Both about-4-week and about-12-week second-dose recipients were combined. General study points: Unmutated variant regions are reportedly targeted by nearly half of spike-specific TCRs. Repertoires were collected only later (after the peak T cell response had occurred). Spike-specific TCR depth and breadth grew after two AZD1222 doses.

The sample in question was peripheral blood, obtained on day 0 of AZD1222 vaccination. This TCR was recovered from an adult in good health. This chain uses TRBV4-2 with TRBJ2-5; tentative D call: TRBD2 (5 bases). CDR3 in amino acids: CASSFLGSRETQYF. The CDR3 DNA reads TGTGCCAGCAGCTTTTTAGGGAGCAGGGAGACCCAGTACTTC.